A selection of T cell receptor beta chains follows, all from one sample in a study of regulatory T cells in long-lasting Graves disease. Via MiXCR, TCRdb re-called the multiplex PCR reads, giving one row per CDR3 protein. Of hundreds of thousands of distinct CDR3 sequences listed, around an eighth were seen once; the top ten hold approximately 9.3%. These sequences were also reported in another study, on T cells in Graves' hyperthyroidism and ophthalmopathy.

Sequences were derived from peripheral blood mononuclear cells (PBMCs), sampled at new diagnosis, from a patient treated with antithyroid drugs. These receptor sequences come from a man aged 25 to 40 with Graves disease. The CDR3 runs from the conserved cysteine through the conserved F or W. Each record gives: V gene, D gene, clone size, J gene, CDR3 DNA, CDR3 protein. A D gene is named only where the DNA matches it firmly. Size is omitted from some rows. Given values are once, few, many or a class for expanded clones.

v_gene: TRBV29-1; d_gene: -; abundance: many; j_gene: TRBJ1-3; CDR3nt: TGCAGCGTTGAGGGGATGGGAGAAGCCTCTGGAAACACCATATATTTT; CDR3aa: CSVEGMGEASGNTIYF
v_gene: TRBV20-1; d_gene: TRBD2; abundance: -; j_gene: TRBJ2-3; CDR3nt: TGCAGTTCCCAAAGCGGGGGCCGTAGCACAGATACGCAGTATTTT; CDR3aa: CSSQSGGRSTDTQYF
v_gene: TRBV30; d_gene: -; abundance: few; j_gene: TRBJ2-3; CDR3nt: TGTGCCTGGAGACAAACAATCACAGATACGCAGTATTTT; CDR3aa: CAWRQTITDTQYF
v_gene: TRBV5-1; d_gene: -; abundance: many; j_gene: TRBJ2-7; CDR3nt: TGCGCCAGCAGCTTGGAGCCCGTACCCAATTACGAGCAGTACTTC; CDR3aa: CASSLEPVPNYEQYF
v_gene: TRBV20-1; d_gene: -; abundance: many; j_gene: TRBJ2-1; CDR3nt: TGCAGTGCCCCCTCCGCGGCCTCCCTCGGGGATGAGCAGTTCTTC; CDR3aa: CSAPSAASLGDEQFF
v_gene: TRBV3-1; d_gene: -; abundance: many; j_gene: TRBJ1-1; CDR3nt: TGTGCCAGCAGCCAAGATGTGCGCAGGAACACTGAAGCTTTCTTT; CDR3aa: CASSQDVRRNTEAFF
v_gene: TRBV19; d_gene: -; abundance: few; j_gene: TRBJ1-5; CDR3nt: TGTGCCAGTAGTATGAGGGGGGCCGACTATAGCAATCAGCCCCAGCATTTT; CDR3aa: CASSMRGADYSNQPQHF
v_gene: TRBV5-6; d_gene: -; abundance: -; j_gene: TRBJ2-7; CDR3nt: TGTGCCAGCAGCGGGCTTGGGAACGAGCAGTACTTC; CDR3aa: CASSGLGNEQYF
v_gene: TRBV7-6; d_gene: TRBD2; abundance: many; j_gene: TRBJ2-1; CDR3nt: TGTGCCAGCAGCTTAGGGCTAGCGGGAGGGCGGTACAATGAGCAGTTCTTC; CDR3aa: CASSLGLAGGRYNEQFF
v_gene: TRBV10-3; d_gene: TRBD2; abundance: few; j_gene: TRBJ2-7; CDR3nt: TGTGCCACTACTAGCGGGACTAGCTCCTACGAGCAGTACTTC; CDR3aa: CATTSGTSSYEQYF
v_gene: TRBV12-3/TRBV12-4; d_gene: -; abundance: few; j_gene: TRBJ2-3; CDR3nt: TGTGCCAGCAGTTTAGCTGGGGCACAGCAGTTGGATACGCAGTATTTT; CDR3aa: CASSLAGAQQLDTQYF
v_gene: TRBV6-1; d_gene: TRBD2; abundance: -; j_gene: TRBJ2-3; CDR3nt: TGTGCCAGCGGTAGGGGACTAGAGCGGGACACAGATACGCAGTATTTT; CDR3aa: CASGRGLERDTDTQYF
v_gene: TRBV12-3/TRBV12-4; d_gene: -; abundance: many; j_gene: TRBJ1-2; CDR3nt: TGTGCCAGCAGTGCAGGACGGTTCTATGGCTACACCTTC; CDR3aa: CASSAGRFYGYTF
v_gene: TRBV5-6; d_gene: -; abundance: many; j_gene: TRBJ2-1; CDR3nt: TGTGCCAGCAGCCAGCCCCTGGGGGGTTACAATGAGCAGTTCTTC; CDR3aa: CASSQPLGGYNEQFF
v_gene: TRBV11-2; d_gene: -; abundance: -; j_gene: TRBJ2-2; CDR3nt: TGTGCCCTAGGGGGGGGGGGGCTCACCGGGGAGCTGTTTTTT; CDR3aa: CALGGGGLTGELFF
v_gene: TRBV5-1; d_gene: TRBD2; abundance: many; j_gene: TRBJ2-7; CDR3nt: TGCGCCAGTCCCCGGCGGGAGGGCTACGAGCAGTACTTC; CDR3aa: CASPRREGYEQYF
v_gene: TRBV7-2; d_gene: TRBD1; abundance: -; j_gene: TRBJ2-7; CDR3nt: TGTGCCAGCAGCCCCCGACAGGGCCGGGACGAGCAGTACTTC; CDR3aa: CASSPRQGRDEQYF
v_gene: TRBV12-3/TRBV12-4; d_gene: -; abundance: many; j_gene: TRBJ2-5; CDR3nt: TGTGCCAGCAACCCCGGGCCCCTTGGGGGAGAAACCCAGTACTTC; CDR3aa: CASNPGPLGGETQYF
v_gene: TRBV19; d_gene: TRBD1; abundance: -; j_gene: TRBJ1-4; CDR3nt: TGTGCCAGTAGTCCCTGGGACAGTCGCGAAAAACTGTTTTTT; CDR3aa: CASSPWDSREKLFF
v_gene: TRBV10-2; d_gene: -; abundance: few; j_gene: TRBJ2-1; CDR3nt: TGCGCCAGCAGTGAGTCGATTGCTGGACTATACAATGAGCAGTTCTTC; CDR3aa: CASSESIAGLYNEQFF
v_gene: TRBV15; d_gene: -; abundance: few; j_gene: TRBJ2-5; CDR3nt: TGTGCCACCAGCAGATCGGGGCAGGAAGAGACCCAGTACTTC; CDR3aa: CATSRSGQEETQYF
v_gene: TRBV6-1; d_gene: TRBD1; abundance: few; j_gene: TRBJ1-4; CDR3nt: TGTGCCAGCAGCCGAGGACAGGGCCCGGCTAATGAAAAACTGTTTTTT; CDR3aa: CASSRGQGPANEKLFF
v_gene: TRBV3-1; d_gene: -; abundance: -; j_gene: TRBJ1-1; CDR3nt: TGTGCCAGCAGCCAACAGGAATTGAACACTGAAGCTTTCTTT; CDR3aa: CASSQQELNTEAFF
v_gene: TRBV27; d_gene: TRBD2; abundance: many; j_gene: TRBJ2-3; CDR3nt: TGTGCCAGCATGGGACTAGCGGAAGGCACTACCCTGGGCGTGGAGTATTTT; CDR3aa: CASMGLAEGTTLGVEYF
v_gene: TRBV28; d_gene: -; abundance: many; j_gene: TRBJ2-5; CDR3nt: TGTGCCAGCAGTAATTCCCGGGGCCGAGAGACCCAGTACTTC; CDR3aa: CASSNSRGRETQYF
v_gene: TRBV20-1; d_gene: TRBD2; abundance: many; j_gene: TRBJ2-7; CDR3nt: TGCAGTGCTAGGACTAGCGGGAGGCCCTTCTACGAGCAGTACTTC; CDR3aa: CSARTSGRPFYEQYF
v_gene: TRBV2; d_gene: -; abundance: many; j_gene: TRBJ1-4; CDR3nt: TGTGCCAGCAATAGTGAGGGTAGGAATGAAAAACTGTTTTTT; CDR3aa: CASNSEGRNEKLFF
v_gene: TRBV30; d_gene: -; abundance: many; j_gene: TRBJ2-2; CDR3nt: TGTGCCTGGAGTAAGGGCGCCGGGGAGCTGTTTTTT; CDR3aa: CAWSKGAGELFF
v_gene: TRBV6-1; d_gene: TRBD1; abundance: many; j_gene: TRBJ1-1; CDR3nt: TGTGCCAGCAGTGGAGCGAACCTTGTCAGGGGGCTAGACACTGAAGCTTTCTTT; CDR3aa: CASSGANLVRGLDTEAFF
v_gene: TRBV12-3/TRBV12-4; d_gene: -; abundance: many; j_gene: TRBJ2-7; CDR3nt: TGTGCCAGCAGTTCCCGAGAGAGCGGCAGGGACTACGAGCAGTACTTC; CDR3aa: CASSSRESGRDYEQYF
v_gene: TRBV20-1; d_gene: -; abundance: many; j_gene: TRBJ1-1; CDR3nt: TGCAGTGCTAGATTCCCTGGGGGCACTGAAGCTTTCTTT; CDR3aa: CSARFPGGTEAFF
v_gene: TRBV29-1; d_gene: TRBD2; abundance: many; j_gene: TRBJ2-1; CDR3nt: TGCAGCGCTGACCGCGGACTAGCGGGAGGTGGGGATGAGCAGTTCTTC; CDR3aa: CSADRGLAGGGDEQFF
v_gene: TRBV18; d_gene: TRBD2; abundance: few; j_gene: TRBJ2-1; CDR3nt: TGTGCCAGCTCACCACTGGGACTAGGAGGCGCGGATGAGCAGTTCTTC; CDR3aa: CASSPLGLGGADEQFF
v_gene: TRBV7-2; d_gene: -; abundance: -; j_gene: TRBJ1-4; CDR3nt: TGTGCCAGCAGCTTCCGCAGAGGGGGGCAAAAACTGTTTTTT; CDR3aa: CASSFRRGGQKLFF
v_gene: TRBV6-1; d_gene: -; abundance: many; j_gene: TRBJ1-1; CDR3nt: TGTGCCAGCAGTACTCCTCGGGGGGGCAACACTGAAGCTTTCTTT; CDR3aa: CASSTPRGGNTEAFF
v_gene: TRBV19; d_gene: -; abundance: -; j_gene: TRBJ1-1; CDR3nt: TGTGCCAGTAGTATCCTTCTACAGAACACTGAAGCTTTCTTT; CDR3aa: CASSILLQNTEAFF
v_gene: TRBV11-2; d_gene: TRBD1; abundance: -; j_gene: TRBJ1-3; CDR3nt: TGTGCCAGCACCTTTCCGACAGGGGTCCCTGGAAACACCATATATTTT; CDR3aa: CASTFPTGVPGNTIYF
v_gene: TRBV15; d_gene: -; abundance: many; j_gene: TRBJ1-1; CDR3nt: TGTGCCACCAGCAGGGGTTTTGACGAGCCTGAAGCTTTCTTT; CDR3aa: CATSRGFDEPEAFF